This T cell receptor (beta chain) was sequenced during a study of siplizumab effects on memory and regulatory T cells. Measured with immunoSEQ multiplex PCR; TCRdb has only the in-frame clones, and not every one. This sample has over 85,000 clones; around 97% occur once, and the top ten carry approximately 0.031%. The CDR3 is 18 amino acids. V was clipped by 5 bases and J by 4 bases; unmatched bases: 16. Per germline, CDR1 MDHEN and CDR2 SYDVKM. The sequenced material came from naive CD4+ T cells sorted from blood. The chain joins TRBV28 to TRBJ1-5, with 8 nucleotides matching TRBD1. This clonotype originated in a human donor in good health. CDR3 protein: CASSPWITGTGINQPQHF. The CDR3 DNA sequence: TGTGCCAGCAGTCCATGGATCACCGGGACAGGTATTAATCAGCCCCAGCATTTT.